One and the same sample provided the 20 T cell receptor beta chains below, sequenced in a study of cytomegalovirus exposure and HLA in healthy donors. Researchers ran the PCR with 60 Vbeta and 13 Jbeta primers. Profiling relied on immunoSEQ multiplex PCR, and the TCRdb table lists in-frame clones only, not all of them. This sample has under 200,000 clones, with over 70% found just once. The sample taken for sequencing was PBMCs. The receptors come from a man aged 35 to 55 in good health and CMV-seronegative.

In DNA form, the CDR3 reads TGTGCCAGCAGCTCGGACAGGGAATATGGCTACACCTTC. It codes for CASSSDREYGYTF. The rearrangement uses TRBV7-9 and TRBJ1-2; 8 bases agree with TRBD1. Germline CDR1 SEHNR, CDR2 FQNEAQ (reference sequence). This CDR3 spans 13 amino acids. V lost 4 bases and J lost 5; bases outside the gene matches: 3.

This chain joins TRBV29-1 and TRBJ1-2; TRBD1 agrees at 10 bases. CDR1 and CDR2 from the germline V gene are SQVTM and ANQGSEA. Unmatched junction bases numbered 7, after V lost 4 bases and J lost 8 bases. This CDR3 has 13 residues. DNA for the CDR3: TGCAGCGTTGGACAGGGGGCTAAGGAAGGCTACACCTTC. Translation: CSVGQGAKEGYTF.

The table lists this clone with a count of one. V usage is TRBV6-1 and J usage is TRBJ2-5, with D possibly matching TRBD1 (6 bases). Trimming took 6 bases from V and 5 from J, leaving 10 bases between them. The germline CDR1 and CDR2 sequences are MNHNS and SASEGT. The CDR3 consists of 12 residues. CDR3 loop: CASSRGEETQYF. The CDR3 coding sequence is TGTGCCAGCAGCAGGGGAGAGGAGACCCAGTACTTC.

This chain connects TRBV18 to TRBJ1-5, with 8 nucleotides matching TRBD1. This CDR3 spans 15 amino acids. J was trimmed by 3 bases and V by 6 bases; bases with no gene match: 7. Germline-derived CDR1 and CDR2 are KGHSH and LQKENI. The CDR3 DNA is TGTGCCAGCTCCCCCGACAGGGGAAACAATCAGCCCCAGCATTTT. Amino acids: CASSPDRGNNQPQHF.

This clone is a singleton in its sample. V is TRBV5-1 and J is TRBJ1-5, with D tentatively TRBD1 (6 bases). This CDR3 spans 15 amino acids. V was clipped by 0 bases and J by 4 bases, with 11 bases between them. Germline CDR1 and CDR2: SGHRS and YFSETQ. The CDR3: CASSLGGQINQPQHF. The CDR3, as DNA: TGCGCCAGCAGCTTGGGAGGACAGATTAATCAGCCCCAGCATTTT.

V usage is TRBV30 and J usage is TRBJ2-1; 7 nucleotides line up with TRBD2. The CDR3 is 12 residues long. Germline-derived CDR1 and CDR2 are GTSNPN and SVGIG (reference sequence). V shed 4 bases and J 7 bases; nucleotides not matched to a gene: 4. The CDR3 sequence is CAWTAGRNEQFF. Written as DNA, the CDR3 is TGTGCCTGGACAGCGGGAAGAAATGAGCAGTTCTTC.

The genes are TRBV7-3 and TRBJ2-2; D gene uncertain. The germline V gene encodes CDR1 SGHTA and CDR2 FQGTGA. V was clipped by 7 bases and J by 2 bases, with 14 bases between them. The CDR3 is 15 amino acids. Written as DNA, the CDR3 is TGTGCCAGCACCACGAACTCAGGAAACACCGGGGAGCTGTTTTTT. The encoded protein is CASTTNSGNTGELFF. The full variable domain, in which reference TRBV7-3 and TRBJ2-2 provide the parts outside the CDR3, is GAGVSQTPSNKVTEKGKYVELRCDPISGHTALYWYRQSLGQGPEFLIYFQGTGAADDSGLPNDRFFAVRPEGSVSTLKIQRTERGDSAVYLCASTTNSGNTGELFFGEGSRLTVL.

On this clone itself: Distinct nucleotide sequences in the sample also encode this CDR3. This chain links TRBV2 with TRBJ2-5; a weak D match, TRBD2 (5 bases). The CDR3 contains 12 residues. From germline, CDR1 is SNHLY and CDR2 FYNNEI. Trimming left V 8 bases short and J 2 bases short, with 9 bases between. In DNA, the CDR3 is TGTGCCAGCTCGGCGGGTCAAGAGACCCAGTACTTC. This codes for CASSAGQETQYF.

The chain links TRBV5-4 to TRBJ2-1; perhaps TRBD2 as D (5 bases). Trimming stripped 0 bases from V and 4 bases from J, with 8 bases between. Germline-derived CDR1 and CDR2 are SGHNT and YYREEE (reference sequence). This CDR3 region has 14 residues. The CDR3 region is CASSLAGLYNEQFF. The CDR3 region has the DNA TGTGCCAGCAGCTTGGCGGGATTATACAATGAGCAGTTCTTC. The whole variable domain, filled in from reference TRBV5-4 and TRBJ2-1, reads ETGVTQSPTHLIKTRGQQVTLRCSSQSGHNTVSWYQQALGQGPQFIFQYYREEENGRGNFPPRFSGLQFPNYSSELNVNALELDDSALYLCASSLAGLYNEQFFGPGTRLTVL.

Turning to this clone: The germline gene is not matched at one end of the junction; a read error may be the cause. The CDR3 spells CASSQQGTGNYGYAF. CDR3 nucleotides: TGTGCCAGCAGCCAACAGGGAACGGGTAACTATGGCTACGCCTTC. V is TRBV7-9 and J is TRBJ1-2, with D possibly matching TRBD1 (6 bases). From germline, CDR1 is SEHNR and CDR2 FQNEAQ (reference sequence). The CDR3 is 15 amino acids.

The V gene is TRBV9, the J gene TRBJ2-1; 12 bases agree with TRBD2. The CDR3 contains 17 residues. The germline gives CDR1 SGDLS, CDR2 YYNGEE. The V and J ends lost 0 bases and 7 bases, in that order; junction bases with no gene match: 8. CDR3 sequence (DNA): TGTGCCAGCAGCGTAGCGACTAGCGGGAGAGCTAAGAATGAGCAGTTCTTC. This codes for CASSVATSGRAKNEQFF.

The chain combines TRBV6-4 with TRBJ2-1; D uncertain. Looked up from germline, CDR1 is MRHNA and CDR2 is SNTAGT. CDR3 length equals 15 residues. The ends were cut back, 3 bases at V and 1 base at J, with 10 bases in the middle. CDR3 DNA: TGTGCCAGCAGTGAGGTAGCTGGTTCCTACAATGAGCAGTTCTTC. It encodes CASSEVAGSYNEQFF.

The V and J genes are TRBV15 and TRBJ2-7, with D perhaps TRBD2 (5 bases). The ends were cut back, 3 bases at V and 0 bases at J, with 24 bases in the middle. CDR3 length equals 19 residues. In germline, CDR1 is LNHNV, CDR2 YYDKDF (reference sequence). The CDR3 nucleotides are TGTGCCACCAGCAGGGATCCGGGATTATTGGACGTTCACTCCTACGAGCAGTACTTC. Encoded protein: CATSRDPGLLDVHSYEQYF.

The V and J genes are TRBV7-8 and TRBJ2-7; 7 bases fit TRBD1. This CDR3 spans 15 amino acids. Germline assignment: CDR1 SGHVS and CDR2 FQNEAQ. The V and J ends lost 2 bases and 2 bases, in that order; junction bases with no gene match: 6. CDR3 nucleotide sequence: TGTGCCAGCAGCTTATTGGGACAGCAAGCCTACGAGCAGTACTTC. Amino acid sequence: CASSLLGQQAYEQYF.

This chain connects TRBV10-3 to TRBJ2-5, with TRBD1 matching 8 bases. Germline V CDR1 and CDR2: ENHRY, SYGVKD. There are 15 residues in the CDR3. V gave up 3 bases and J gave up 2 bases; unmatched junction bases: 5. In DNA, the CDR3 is TGTGCCATCAGTGAATCGACAGGGGCGCAAGAGACCCAGTACTTC. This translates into CAISESTGAQETQYF.

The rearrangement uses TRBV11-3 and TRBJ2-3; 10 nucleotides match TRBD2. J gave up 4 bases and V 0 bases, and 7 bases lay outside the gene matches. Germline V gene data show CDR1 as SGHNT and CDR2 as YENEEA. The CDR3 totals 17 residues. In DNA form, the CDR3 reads TGTGCCAGCAGCTTAGATCGTCTAGCGGGAGACGCAGATACGCAGTATTTT. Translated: CASSLDRLAGDADTQYF.

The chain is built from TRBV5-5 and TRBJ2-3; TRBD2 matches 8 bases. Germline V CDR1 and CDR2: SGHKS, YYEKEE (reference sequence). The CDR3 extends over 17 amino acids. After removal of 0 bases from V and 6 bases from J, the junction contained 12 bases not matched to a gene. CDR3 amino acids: CASSLGPTGGPGDTQYF. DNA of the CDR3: TGTGCCAGCAGCTTGGGGCCAACGGGGGGGCCGGGGGATACGCAGTATTTT.

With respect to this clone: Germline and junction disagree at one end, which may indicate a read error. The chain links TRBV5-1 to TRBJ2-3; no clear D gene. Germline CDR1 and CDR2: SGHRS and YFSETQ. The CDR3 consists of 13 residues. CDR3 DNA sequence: TGCGCCAGCAGCTTAGATAGCACGGATACGCAGTATTTT. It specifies CASSLDSTDTQYF.

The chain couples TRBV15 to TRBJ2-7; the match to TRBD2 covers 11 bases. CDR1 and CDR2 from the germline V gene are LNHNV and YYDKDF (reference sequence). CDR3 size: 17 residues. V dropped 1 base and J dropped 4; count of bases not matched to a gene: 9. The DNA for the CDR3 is TGTGCCACCAGCAGAGCTGTTGCTAGCGGGAGGTCTTACGAGCAGTACTTC. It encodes CATSRAVASGRSYEQYF. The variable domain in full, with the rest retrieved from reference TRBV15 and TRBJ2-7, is DAMVIQNPRYQVTQFGKPVTLSCSQTLNHNVMYWYQQKSSQAPKLLFHYYDKDFNNEADTPDNFQSRRPNTSFCFLDIRSPGLGDTAMYLCATSRAVASGRSYEQYFGPGTRLTVT.

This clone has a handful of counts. For the CDR3, the DNA is TGCGCCAGCTTTAGCGGGGGAACAGATACGCAGTATTTT. Protein sequence: CASFSGGTDTQYF. This chain uses TRBV5-1 with TRBJ2-3; TRBD2 aligns across 9 bases. The V and J ends lost 7 bases and 3 bases, in that order; junction bases with no gene match: 3. Germline assignment: CDR1 SGHRS and CDR2 YFSETQ. This CDR3 has 13 amino acids.